Listed here are 15 T cell receptor beta chains from one sample, sequenced in a study of response to subunit inactivated influenza vaccine. TCRdb itself ran the RT-PCR reads through MiXCR, one entry per CDR3 protein. Found here are a few hundred thousand distinct CDR3 sequences, about a fifth of them singletons; the top ten hold roughly 10%. Sequenced here: PBMCs from blood, sampled less than 22 months after vaccination. The receptors derive from a man aged 45-69 years who received an inactivated influenza vaccine.

This clonotype has only a few counts. The chain couples TRBV18 to TRBJ1-2; D might be TRBD1 (5 bases). V lost 6 bases, J lost 4 bases, and 12 bases lay in between. Germline V lookup: CDR1 KGHSH, CDR2 LQKENI. The CDR3 sequence is 13 residues long. The CDR3 region is CASSQDISYGYTF. The DNA of the CDR3 is TGTGCCAGCTCCCAGGACATCAGCTATGGCTACACCTTC.

The chain is built from TRBV7-2 and TRBJ1-2; possibly TRBD1 for D (5 bases). Trimming left V 5 bases short and J 8 bases short, with 21 bases between. The CDR3 consists of 15 residues. CDR1 SGHTA and CDR2 FQGNSA come from the germline V gene. Written as DNA, the CDR3 is TGTGCCAGCAGCGCATTCGGGGGAACCATAGGGGGCTACACCTTC. Translation: CASSAFGGTIGGYTF.

Regarding this clonotype: One end of the junction varies from germline; a read error may be responsible. This chain joins TRBV7-7 and TRBJ2-5; possibly TRBD1 for D (8 bases). Germline lookup yields CDR1 SSHAT and CDR2 FNYEAQ (reference sequence). The CDR3 is made up of 15 amino acids. The DNA of the CDR3 is TGTGCTAGCAGCTTAGCGACAGGGGAGGGGGAGACCCAGTACTTC. Protein: CASSLATGEGETQYF.

The genes are TRBV5-1 and TRBJ1-1; 11 positions match TRBD1. The CDR3 contains 16 residues. The germline gives CDR1 SGHRS, CDR2 YFSETQ. The ends lost 2 bases at V and 1 base at J; junction bases unmatched: 4. In DNA form, the CDR3 reads TGCGCCAGCAGCTTAACCGGGACAGGGGGGAACACTGAAGCTTTCTTT. It translates to CASSLTGTGGNTEAFF.

This clonotype was observed a few times. The chain carries TRBV6-1 and TRBJ1-6; 8 nucleotides agree with TRBD1. V was pared by 5 bases and J by 8 bases, with 5 bases of the junction left unmatched. CDR3 length: 14 residues. The germline V gene encodes CDR1 MNHNS and CDR2 SASEGT. CDR3 in amino acids: CASSKQGVDSPLHF. CDR3 in DNA: TGTGCCAGCAGTAAACAGGGGGTGGATTCACCCCTCCACTTT.

This clonotype was found a few times. This chain uses TRBV7-9 with TRBJ1-4, with a possible D match to TRBD1 (5 bases). Per the germline V gene, CDR1 is SEHNR and CDR2 is FQNEAQ (reference sequence). Trimming left V 8 bases short and J 6 bases short, with 13 bases between. The CDR3 has 13 amino acids. In DNA form, the CDR3 reads TGTGCCAGCGGCAGGGTCGAGGATGAAAAACTGTTTTTT. It yields the protein CASGRVEDEKLFF.

The chain joins TRBV3-1 to TRBJ1-3, with TRBD1 matching over 9 bases. The length of the CDR3 is 16 residues. V shed 3 bases and J 2 bases; nucleotides not matched to a gene: 5. Per the germline V gene, CDR1 is LGHDT and CDR2 is YNNKEL (reference sequence). CDR3 amino acids: CASSHLRTGAGNTIYF. CDR3 DNA sequence: TGTGCCAGCAGCCATCTTAGGACAGGGGCTGGAAACACCATATATTTT.

This chain uses TRBV11-1 with TRBJ2-1, with 8 bases fitting TRBD2. CDR1 is SGHAT, CDR2 FQDESV, per germline (reference sequence). This CDR3 has 15 residues. The J segment lost 6 bases and the V segment lost 3 bases, leaving 7 bases of the junction unmatched. The CDR3 region is CASSFASGRPNEQFF. In DNA form, the CDR3 reads TGTGCCAGCAGCTTTGCTAGCGGGCGACCCAATGAGCAGTTCTTC.

The V and J genes are TRBV7-9 and TRBJ1-3, with D unclear. CDR3 length: 13 residues. V was shortened by 2 bases and J by 4 bases, with 6 bases between the two germline ends. Germline CDR1 and CDR2: SEHNR and FQNEAQ (reference sequence). The CDR3 DNA reads as TGTGCCAGCAGCTTACGTCGCGGAAACACCATATATTTT. This translates into CASSLRRGNTIYF.

This clonotype was found many times. The rearrangement joins TRBV7-8 to TRBJ2-7; 8 positions match TRBD2. Germline V gives CDR1 SGHVS, CDR2 FQNEAQ. The CDR3 sequence is 15 residues long. J gave up 0 bases and V 3 bases, and 4 bases lay outside the gene matches. CDR3 amino acids: CASSLTSARSYEQYF. The DNA for the CDR3 is TGTGCCAGCAGCTTGACTAGCGCACGCTCCTACGAGCAGTACTTC.

This clonotype turned up a few times. The chain couples TRBV20-1 to TRBJ1-6; D is unclear. The germline gives CDR1 DFQATT, CDR2 SNEGSKA (reference sequence). This CDR3 contains 16 residues. Deletions cut 0 bases from V and 9 bases from J, with 18 bases between. CDR3 sequence reads: CSAREPRGSRASPLHF. The DNA of the CDR3 is TGCAGTGCTAGAGAACCTCGGGGTTCTAGGGCTTCACCCCTCCACTTT.

In this sample, this clonotype turned up once. The CDR3 DNA reads as TGCAGTGCTTGGGGGGGCGGTACGCAGTATTTT. Residues: CSAWGGGTQYF. The chain recombines TRBV20-1 with TRBJ2-3; a weak D match, TRBD2 (7 bases). Germline values: CDR1 DFQATT, CDR2 SNEGSKA (reference sequence). This CDR3 contains 11 residues. Trimming removed 5 bases at V and 8 bases at J, with 11 bases between.

Ten or more counts support this clonotype. The chain couples TRBV6-1 to TRBJ1-5, with a possible D match to TRBD1 (5 bases). Deletions cut 6 bases from V and 4 bases from J, with 13 bases between. Germline CDR1 reads MNHNS; CDR2 reads SASEGT. The CDR3 spans 14 residues. The CDR3 reads CASRGTGLNQPQHF. The CDR3 DNA reads TGTGCCAGCAGAGGGACGGGACTTAATCAGCCCCAGCATTTT.

CDR3 sequence (DNA): TGTGCCAGCAGTAAACCCGTCGGCTATGGCTACACCTTC. It is translated as CASSKPVGYGYTF. V gene TRBV28 combines with J gene TRBJ1-2; D remains unclear. The CDR3 has 13 amino acids. CDR1 is MDHEN and CDR2 is SYDVKM in the germline V gene. V gave up 5 bases and J gave up 4 bases, with 11 bases separating them.

This clonotype occurred a few times. This sequence joins TRBV30 and TRBJ1-3, with 7 bases that match TRBD1. CDR1 is GTSNPN and CDR2 is SVGIG in the germline V gene (reference sequence). The CDR3 consists of 16 residues. After removal of 3 bases from V and 0 bases from J, the junction contained 8 bases not matched to a gene. CDR3 DNA sequence: TGTGCCTGGAGGACGAAGGGACAGAACTCTGGAAACACCATATATTTT. This sequence encodes CAWRTKGQNSGNTIYF.